This TCR beta chain originates from a study of T cell responses to AZD1222 COVID-19 vaccine. General study results and limits: CD4 TCRs linked to vaccination spanned spike, dominating at 160-218 and 743-854.

The method was immunoSEQ multiplex PCR; TCRdb's version includes in-frame clones alone and lacks a portion of them. The sample contains about 64,000 clones, under 95% of which appear only once. Trimming removed 5 bases at V and 5 bases at J, with 9 bases between. The CDR3 has 12 residues. Germline V lookup: CDR1 SNHLY, CDR2 FYNNEI. This clone was recorded only once. Its antigen is still unknown. This receptor was obtained from an adult who received the MenACWY meningococcal vaccine as a control. This chain joins TRBV2 and TRBJ1-2; a possible D gene is TRBD1 (5 bases). The sample consisted of peripheral blood, taken 28 days after the second dose of the MenACWY control vaccine. As DNA, the CDR3 is TGTGCCAGCAGTCCGACAGCTTATGGCTACACCTTC. It translates to CASSPTAYGYTF.